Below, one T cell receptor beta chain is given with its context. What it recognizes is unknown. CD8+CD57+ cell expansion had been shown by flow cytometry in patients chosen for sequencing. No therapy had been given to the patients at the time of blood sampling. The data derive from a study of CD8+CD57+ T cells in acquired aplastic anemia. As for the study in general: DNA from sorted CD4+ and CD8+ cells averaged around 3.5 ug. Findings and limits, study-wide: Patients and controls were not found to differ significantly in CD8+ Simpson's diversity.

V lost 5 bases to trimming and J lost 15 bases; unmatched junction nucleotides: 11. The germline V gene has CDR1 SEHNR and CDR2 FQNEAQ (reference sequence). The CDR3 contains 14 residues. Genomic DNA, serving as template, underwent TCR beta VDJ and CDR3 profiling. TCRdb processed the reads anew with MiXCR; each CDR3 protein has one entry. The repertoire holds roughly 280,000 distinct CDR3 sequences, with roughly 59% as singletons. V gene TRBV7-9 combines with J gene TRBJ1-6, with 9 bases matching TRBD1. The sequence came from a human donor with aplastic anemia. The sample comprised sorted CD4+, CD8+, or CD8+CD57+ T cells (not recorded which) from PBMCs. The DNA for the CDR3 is TGTGCCAGCAGCCAGGGACAGGGATCCCGCCGCCTCCACTTT. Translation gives CASSQGQGSRRLHF.